This TCR beta chain is drawn from a study of regulatory T cells in long-lasting Graves disease. Overall study results and limits: Persistent cases favored TRBV28, TRBJ1-2 and TRBJ2-5. The study found lower TCR diversity in persistent Graves' patients than in newly diagnosed ones.

V lost 2 bases and J 7 bases, leaving 20 bases between the germline ends. Germline V gives CDR1 LGHNA, CDR2 YNFKEQ. The CDR3 contains 16 residues. Both iRepertoire HTBI primers and Arm-PCR of CDR3 regions were used to build the TCR beta libraries. Per the study methods: Identified across the samples were 50 to 70 TRBV segments and over 11 TRBJ segments. From the multiplex PCR reads, TCRdb called clonotypes with MiXCR, one entry per CDR3 protein. The V and J calls shown here were made by TCRdb, not taken from the authors' results. The table has roughly 400,000 distinct CDR3 sequences, around 21% seen once. With respect to this clonotype: The antigen remains undetermined.

Time point indicated: persistent/refractory GD, antithyroid drugs over 5 years with positive TRAb. Generation of the TCR library employed RNA extracted from PBMCs. A peripheral blood sample, around 8.5 milliliters in volume, was drawn into EDTA tubes. V is TRBV4-2 and J is TRBJ2-5; TRBD1 is a possible D gene (5 bases). The material was peripheral blood mononuclear cells (PBMCs), obtained when the disease was refractory, from a patient treated with antithyroid drugs. This TCR was recovered from a female donor with Graves disease. The CDR3 region is CASSQTPKGLQGTQYF. Here the CDR3 DNA reads TGTGCCAGCAGCCAAACCCCCAAGGGGCTGCAGGGGACCCAGTACTTC.